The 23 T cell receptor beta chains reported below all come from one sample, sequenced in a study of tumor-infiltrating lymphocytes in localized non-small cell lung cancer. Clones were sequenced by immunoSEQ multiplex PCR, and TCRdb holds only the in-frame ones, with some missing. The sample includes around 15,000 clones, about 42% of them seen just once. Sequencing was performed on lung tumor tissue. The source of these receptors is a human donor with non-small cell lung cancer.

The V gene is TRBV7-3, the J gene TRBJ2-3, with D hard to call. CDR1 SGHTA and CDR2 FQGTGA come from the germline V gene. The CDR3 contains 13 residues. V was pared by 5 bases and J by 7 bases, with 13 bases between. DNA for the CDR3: TGTGCCAGCAGCCCCTCCCTACAAAATACGCAGTATTTT. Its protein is CASSPSLQNTQYF.

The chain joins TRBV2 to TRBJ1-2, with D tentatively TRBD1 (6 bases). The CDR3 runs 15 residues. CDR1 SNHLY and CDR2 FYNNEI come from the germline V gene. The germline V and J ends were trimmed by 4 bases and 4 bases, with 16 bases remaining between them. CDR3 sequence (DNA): TGTGCCAGCAGTGGAGACAGGCCTCCGACCTATGGCTACACCTTC. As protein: CASSGDRPPTYGYTF.

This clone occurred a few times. The CDR3: CASGTGTGGEKLFF. CDR3 DNA: TGCGCCAGCGGGACCGGGACAGGGGGTGAAAAACTGTTTTTT. V and J are TRBV5-1 and TRBJ1-4; 11 nucleotides align to TRBD1. V shed 7 bases, J shed 7 bases, and the junction held 6 bases outside the gene matches. The CDR3 length is 14 residues. Germline V lookup: CDR1 SGHRS, CDR2 YFSETQ.

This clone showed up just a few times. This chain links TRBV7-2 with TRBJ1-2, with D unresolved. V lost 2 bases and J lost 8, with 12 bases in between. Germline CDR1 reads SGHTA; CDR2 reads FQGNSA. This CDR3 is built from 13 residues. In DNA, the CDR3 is TGTGCCAGCAGCTTAAAGGCCCTCGGCGGCTACACCTTC. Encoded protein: CASSLKALGGYTF.

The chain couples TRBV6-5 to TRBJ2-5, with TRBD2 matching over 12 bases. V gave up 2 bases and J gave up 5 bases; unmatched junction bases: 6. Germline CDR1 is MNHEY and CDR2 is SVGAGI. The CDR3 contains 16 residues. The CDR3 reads CASSYPSGGAGETQYF. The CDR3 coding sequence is TGTGCCAGCAGTTACCCTAGCGGGGGGGCCGGGGAGACCCAGTACTTC.

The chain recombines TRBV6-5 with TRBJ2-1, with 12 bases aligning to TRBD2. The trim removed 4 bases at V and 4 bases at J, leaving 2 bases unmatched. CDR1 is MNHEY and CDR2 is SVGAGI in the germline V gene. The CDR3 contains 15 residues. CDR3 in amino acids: CASSSTSGGYNEQFF. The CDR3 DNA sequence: TGTGCCAGCAGTTCCACTAGCGGGGGGTACAATGAGCAGTTCTTC.

This CDR3 is CASSLSIGRTYEQYF. The CDR3 coding sequence is TGTGCCAGCAGTTTATCGATCGGCAGGACCTACGAGCAGTACTTC. This chain uses TRBV27 with TRBJ2-7; no firm D call. Trimming removed 0 bases from V and 2 bases from J, with 11 bases in between. CDR1 is MNHEY, CDR2 SMNVEV, per germline (reference sequence). CDR3 length: 15 amino acids.

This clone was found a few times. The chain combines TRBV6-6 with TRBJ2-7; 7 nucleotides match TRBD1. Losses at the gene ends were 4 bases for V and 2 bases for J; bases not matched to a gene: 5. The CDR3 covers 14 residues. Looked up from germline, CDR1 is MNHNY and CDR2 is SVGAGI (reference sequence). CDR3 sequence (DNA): TGTGCCAGCAGTTCAACAGGGGTGACCTACGAGCAGTACTTC. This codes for CASSSTGVTYEQYF.

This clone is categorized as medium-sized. CDR3 nucleotide sequence: TGTGCCAGCAGCTCGGGAAGGGGGGCGACAGATACGCAGTATTTT. Translating gives CASSSGRGATDTQYF. The gene calls are TRBV7-9 and TRBJ2-3; either TRBD1 or TRBD2 may supply D (6 bases each). The CDR3 is 15 residues long. Per germline, CDR1 SEHNR and CDR2 FQNEAQ (reference sequence). Trimming cost V 4 bases and J 3 bases, with 14 bases left between them.

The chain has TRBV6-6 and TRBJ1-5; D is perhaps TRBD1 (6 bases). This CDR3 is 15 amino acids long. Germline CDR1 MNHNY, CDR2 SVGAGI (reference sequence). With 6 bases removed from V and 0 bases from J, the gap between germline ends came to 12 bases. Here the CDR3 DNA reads TGTGCCAGCAGCTCGACAGGCCTTAGCAATCAGCCCCAGCATTTT. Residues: CASSSTGLSNQPQHF.

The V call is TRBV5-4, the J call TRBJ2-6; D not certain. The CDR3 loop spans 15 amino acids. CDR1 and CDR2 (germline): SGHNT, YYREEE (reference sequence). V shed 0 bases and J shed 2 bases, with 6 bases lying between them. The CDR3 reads CASSLAETGANVLTF. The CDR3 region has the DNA TGTGCCAGCAGCTTGGCTGAAACTGGGGCCAACGTCCTGACTTTC.

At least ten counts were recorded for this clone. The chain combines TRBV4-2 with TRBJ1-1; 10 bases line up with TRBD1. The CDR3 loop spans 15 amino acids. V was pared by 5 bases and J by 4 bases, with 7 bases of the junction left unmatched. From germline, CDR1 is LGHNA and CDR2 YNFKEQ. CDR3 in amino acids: CASSTETGGGTEAFF. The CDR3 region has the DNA TGTGCCAGCAGCACCGAGACAGGGGGCGGCACTGAAGCTTTCTTT.

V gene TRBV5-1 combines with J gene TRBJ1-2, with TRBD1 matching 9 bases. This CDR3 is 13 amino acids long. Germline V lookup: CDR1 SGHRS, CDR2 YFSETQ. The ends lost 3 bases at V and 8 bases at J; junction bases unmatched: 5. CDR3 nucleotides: TGCGCCAGCAGCTACGGGACAGGGTCGGGCTACACCTTC. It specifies CASSYGTGSGYTF.

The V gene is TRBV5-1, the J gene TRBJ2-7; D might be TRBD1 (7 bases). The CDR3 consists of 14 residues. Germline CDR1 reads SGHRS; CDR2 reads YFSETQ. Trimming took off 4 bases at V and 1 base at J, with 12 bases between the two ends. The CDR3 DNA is TGCGCCAGCAGCGTGACAGGGACTTCCTACGAGCAGTACTTC. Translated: CASSVTGTSYEQYF.

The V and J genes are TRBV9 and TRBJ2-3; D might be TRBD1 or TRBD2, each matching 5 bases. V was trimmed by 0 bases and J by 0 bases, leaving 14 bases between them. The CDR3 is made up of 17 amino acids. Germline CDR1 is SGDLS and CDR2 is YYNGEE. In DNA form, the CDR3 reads TGTGCCAGCAGCGTAGAGTTGGGGGACCCTAGCACAGATACGCAGTATTTT. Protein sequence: CASSVELGDPSTDTQYF.

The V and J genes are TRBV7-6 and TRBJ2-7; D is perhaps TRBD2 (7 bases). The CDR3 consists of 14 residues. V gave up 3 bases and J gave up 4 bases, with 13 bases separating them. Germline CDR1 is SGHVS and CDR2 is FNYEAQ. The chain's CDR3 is CASSFLQGGYEQYF. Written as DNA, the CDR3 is TGTGCCAGCAGCTTTTTACAGGGAGGGTACGAGCAGTACTTC.

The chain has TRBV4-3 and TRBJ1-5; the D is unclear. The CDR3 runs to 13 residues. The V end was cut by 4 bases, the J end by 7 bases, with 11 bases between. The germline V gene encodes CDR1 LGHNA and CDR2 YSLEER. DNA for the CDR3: TGCGCCAGCAGCCTTGCAACCAGGCAGCCCCAGCATTTT. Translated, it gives CASSLATRQPQHF.

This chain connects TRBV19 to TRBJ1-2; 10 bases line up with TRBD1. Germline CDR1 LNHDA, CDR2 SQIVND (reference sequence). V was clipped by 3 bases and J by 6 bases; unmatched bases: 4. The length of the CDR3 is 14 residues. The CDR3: CASSIPGQGDGYTF. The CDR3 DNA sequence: TGTGCCAGTAGTATTCCCGGACAGGGGGATGGCTACACCTTC.

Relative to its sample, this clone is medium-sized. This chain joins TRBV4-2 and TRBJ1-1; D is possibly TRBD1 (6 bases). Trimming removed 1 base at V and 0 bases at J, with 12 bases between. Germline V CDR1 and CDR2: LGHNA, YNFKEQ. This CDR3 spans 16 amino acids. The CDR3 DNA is TGTGCCAGCAGCCAAGCTAGTCAGGGGATGAACACTGAAGCTTTCTTT. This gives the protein CASSQASQGMNTEAFF.

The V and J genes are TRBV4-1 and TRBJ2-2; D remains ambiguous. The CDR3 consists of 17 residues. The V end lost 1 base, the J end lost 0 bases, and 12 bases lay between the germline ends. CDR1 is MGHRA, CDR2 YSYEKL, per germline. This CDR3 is CASSQAPGISNTGELFF. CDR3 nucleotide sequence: TGCGCCAGCAGCCAAGCCCCTGGGATCTCGAACACCGGGGAGCTGTTTTTT.

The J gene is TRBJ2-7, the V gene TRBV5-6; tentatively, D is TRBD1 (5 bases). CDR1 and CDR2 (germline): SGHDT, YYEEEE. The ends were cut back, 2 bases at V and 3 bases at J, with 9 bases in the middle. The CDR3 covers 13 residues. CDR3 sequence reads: CASSFPDSYEQYF. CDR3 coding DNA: TGTGCCAGCAGCTTCCCAGACAGCTACGAGCAGTACTTC.

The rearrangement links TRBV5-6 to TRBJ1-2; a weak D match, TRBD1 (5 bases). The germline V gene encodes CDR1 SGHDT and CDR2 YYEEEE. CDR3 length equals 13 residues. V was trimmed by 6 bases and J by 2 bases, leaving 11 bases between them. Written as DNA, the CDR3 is TGTGCCAGCAACAGGCCCGGGAACTATGGCTACACCTTC. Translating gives CASNRPGNYGYTF.

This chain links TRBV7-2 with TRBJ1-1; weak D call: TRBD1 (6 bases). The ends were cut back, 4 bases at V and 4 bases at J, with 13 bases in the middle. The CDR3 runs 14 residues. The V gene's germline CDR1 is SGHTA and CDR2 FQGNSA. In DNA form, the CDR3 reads TGTGCCAGCAGCTCGGATACAGGGAGCACTGAAGCTTTCTTT. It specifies CASSSDTGSTEAFF.